This TCR beta chain was obtained from a study of Graves' ophthalmopathy and Graves' hyperthyroidism. General study points: Sensitivity reached 70.59% and specificity under 85% when the model predicted ophthalmopathy progression.

V gave up 1 base and J gave up 9 bases, with 8 bases separating them. The CDR3 is 11 amino acids. In germline, CDR1 is SQVTM, CDR2 ANQGSEA. Ophthalmopathy donors were characterized by moderate-to-severe activity, CAS of at least 3, NOSPECS of at least 4, and duration under 3 months. Amplification from RNA transcripts yielded the TCR beta CDR3 regions. The library came from an HTBI-primed first-round RT-PCR and a second-round multiplex PCR. MiXCR was run by TCRdb on the multiplex PCR reads, yielding one entry per CDR3 protein. The repertoire has about 740,000 distinct CDR3 sequences, roughly two fifths of them found once; the top ten carry about 40%. Comment on this clonotype: Its antigen is currently unknown.

The sequenced material came from peripheral blood. The chain is built from TRBV29-1 and TRBJ2-3; D possibly matches TRBD1 or TRBD2 (5 bases each). This clonotype was obtained from an adult man with Graves' ophthalmopathy. CDR3 sequence: CSVEAGRTQYF. The CDR3, as DNA: TGCAGCGTTGAAGCGGGGCGGACGCAGTATTTT.